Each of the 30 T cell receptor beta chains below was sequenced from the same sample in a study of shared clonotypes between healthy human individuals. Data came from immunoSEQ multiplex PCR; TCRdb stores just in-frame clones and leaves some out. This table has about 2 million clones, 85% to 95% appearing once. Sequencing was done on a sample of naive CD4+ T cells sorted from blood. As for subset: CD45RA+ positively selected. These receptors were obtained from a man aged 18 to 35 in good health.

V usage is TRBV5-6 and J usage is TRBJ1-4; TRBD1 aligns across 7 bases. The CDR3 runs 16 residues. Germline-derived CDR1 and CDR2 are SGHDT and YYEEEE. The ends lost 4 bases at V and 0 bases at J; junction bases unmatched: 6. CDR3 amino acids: CASSPLGQTTNEKLFF. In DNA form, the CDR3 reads TGTGCCAGCAGCCCATTGGGACAGACAACTAATGAAAAACTGTTTTTT.

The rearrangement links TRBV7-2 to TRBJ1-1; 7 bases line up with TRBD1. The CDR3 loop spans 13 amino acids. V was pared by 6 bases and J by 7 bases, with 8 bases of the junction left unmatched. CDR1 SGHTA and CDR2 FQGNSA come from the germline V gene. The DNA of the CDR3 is TGTGCCAGCAGTCCGGACAGGCTAAATGAAGCTTTCTTT. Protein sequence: CASSPDRLNEAFF. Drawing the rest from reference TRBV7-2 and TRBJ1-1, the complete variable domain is GAGVSQSPSNKVTEKGKDVELRCDPISGHTALYWYRQSLGQGLEFLIYFQGNSAPDKSGLPSDRFSAERTGGSVSTLTIQRTQQEDSAVYLCASSPDRLNEAFFGQGTRLTVV.

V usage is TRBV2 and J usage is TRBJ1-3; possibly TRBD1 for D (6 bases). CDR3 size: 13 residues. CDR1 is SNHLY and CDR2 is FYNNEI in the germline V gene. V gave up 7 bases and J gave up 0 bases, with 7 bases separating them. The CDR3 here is CASKGDSGNTIYF. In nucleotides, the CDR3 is TGTGCCAGCAAGGGGGACTCTGGAAACACCATATATTTT.

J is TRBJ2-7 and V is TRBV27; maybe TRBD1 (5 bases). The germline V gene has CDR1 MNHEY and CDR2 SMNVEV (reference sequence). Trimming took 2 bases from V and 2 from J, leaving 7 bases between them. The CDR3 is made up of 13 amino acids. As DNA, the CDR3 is TGTGCCAGCAGTTTAAAGGACACCTACGAGCAGTACTTC. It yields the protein CASSLKDTYEQYF.

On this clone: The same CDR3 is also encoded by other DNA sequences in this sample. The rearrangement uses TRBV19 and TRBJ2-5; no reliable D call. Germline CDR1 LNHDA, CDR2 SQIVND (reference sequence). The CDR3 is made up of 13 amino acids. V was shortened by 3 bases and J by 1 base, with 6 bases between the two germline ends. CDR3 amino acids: CASSISLQETQYF. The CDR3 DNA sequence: TGTGCCAGTAGTATTTCCCTCCAAGAGACCCAGTACTTC.

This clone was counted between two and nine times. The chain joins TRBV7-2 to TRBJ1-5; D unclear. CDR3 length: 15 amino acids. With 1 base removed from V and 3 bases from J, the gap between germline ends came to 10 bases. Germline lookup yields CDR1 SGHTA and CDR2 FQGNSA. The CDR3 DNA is TGTGCCAGCAGCTTAGTCTTCCAGACCAATCAGCCCCAGCATTTT. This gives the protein CASSLVFQTNQPQHF.

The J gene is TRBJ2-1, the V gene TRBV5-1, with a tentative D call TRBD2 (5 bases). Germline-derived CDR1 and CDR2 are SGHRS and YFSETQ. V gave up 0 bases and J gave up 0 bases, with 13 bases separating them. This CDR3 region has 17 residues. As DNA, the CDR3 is TGCGCCAGCAGCTTGGATCTAGCCTCGAGCTCCTACAATGAGCAGTTCTTC. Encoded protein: CASSLDLASSSYNEQFF. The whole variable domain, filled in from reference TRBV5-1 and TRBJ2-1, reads KAGVTQTPRYLIKTRGQQVTLSCSPISGHRSVSWYQQTPGQGLQFLFEYFSETQRNKGNFPGRFSGRQFSNSRSEMNVSTLELGDSALYLCASSLDLASSSYNEQFFGPGTRLTVL.

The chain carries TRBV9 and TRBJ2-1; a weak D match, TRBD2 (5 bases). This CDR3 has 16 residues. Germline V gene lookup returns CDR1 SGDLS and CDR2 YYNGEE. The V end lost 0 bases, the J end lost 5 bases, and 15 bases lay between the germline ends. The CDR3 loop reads CASSVAMGAPNNEQFF. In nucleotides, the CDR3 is TGTGCCAGCAGCGTAGCTATGGGAGCTCCAAACAATGAGCAGTTCTTC. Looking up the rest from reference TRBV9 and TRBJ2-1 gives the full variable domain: DSGVTQTPKHLITATGQRVTLRCSPRSGDLSVYWYQQSLDQGLQFLIQYYNGEERAKGNILERFSAQQFPDLHSELNLSSLELGDSALYFCASSVAMGAPNNEQFFGPGTRLTVL.

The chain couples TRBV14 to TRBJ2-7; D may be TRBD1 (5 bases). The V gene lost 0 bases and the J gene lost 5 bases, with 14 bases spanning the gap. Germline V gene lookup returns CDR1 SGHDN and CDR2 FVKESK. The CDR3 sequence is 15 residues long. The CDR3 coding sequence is TGTGCCAGCAGCCAAGATTGGGTCAGGGCGGACGAGCAGTACTTC. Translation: CASSQDWVRADEQYF.

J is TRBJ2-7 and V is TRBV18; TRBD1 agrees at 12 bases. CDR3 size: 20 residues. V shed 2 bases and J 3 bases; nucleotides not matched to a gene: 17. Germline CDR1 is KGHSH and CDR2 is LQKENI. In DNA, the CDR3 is TGTGCCAGCTCACCAATTGTGGGACAGGGGGCAGCAGCGGGAGGCTACGAGCAGTACTTC. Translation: CASSPIVGQGAAAGGYEQYF.

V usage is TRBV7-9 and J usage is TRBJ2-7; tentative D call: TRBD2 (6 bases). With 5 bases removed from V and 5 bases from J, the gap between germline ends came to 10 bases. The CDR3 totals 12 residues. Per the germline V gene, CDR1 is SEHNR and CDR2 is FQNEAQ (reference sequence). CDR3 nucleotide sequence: TGTGCCAGCAGCCCGGACTACGACGAGCAGTACTTC. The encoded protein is CASSPDYDEQYF.

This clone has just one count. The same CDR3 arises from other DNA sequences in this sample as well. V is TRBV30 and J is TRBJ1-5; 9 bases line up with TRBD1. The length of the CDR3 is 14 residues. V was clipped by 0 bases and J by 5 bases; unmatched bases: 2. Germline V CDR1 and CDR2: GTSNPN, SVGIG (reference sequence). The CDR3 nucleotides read TGTGCCTGGAGTGTAAGACAGGGGGATCAGCCCCAGCATTTT. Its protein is CAWSVRQGDQPQHF.

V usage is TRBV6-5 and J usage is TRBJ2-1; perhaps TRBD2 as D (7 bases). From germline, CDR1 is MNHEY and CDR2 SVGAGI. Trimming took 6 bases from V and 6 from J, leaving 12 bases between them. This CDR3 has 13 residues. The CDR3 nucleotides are TGTGCCAGCAGATCCGGGGGGCGCAATGAGCAGTTCTTC. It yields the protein CASRSGGRNEQFF.

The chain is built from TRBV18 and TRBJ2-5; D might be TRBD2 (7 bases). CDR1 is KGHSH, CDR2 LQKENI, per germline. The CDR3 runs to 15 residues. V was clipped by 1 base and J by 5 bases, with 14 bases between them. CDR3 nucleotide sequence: TGTGCCAGCTCACCACTGGTGGGGGGGCCGGAGACCCAGTACTTC. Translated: CASSPLVGGPETQYF.

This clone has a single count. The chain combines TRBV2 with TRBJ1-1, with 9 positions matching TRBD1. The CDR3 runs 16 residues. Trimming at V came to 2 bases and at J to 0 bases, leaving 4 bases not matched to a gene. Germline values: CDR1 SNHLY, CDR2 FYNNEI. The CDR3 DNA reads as TGTGCCAGCAGTGAAAGGACAGGGGTGCTGAACACTGAAGCTTTCTTT. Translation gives CASSERTGVLNTEAFF.

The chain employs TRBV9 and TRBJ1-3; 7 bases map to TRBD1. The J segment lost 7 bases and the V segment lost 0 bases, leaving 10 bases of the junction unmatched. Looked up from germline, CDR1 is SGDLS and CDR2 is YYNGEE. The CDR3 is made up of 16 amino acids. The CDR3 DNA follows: TGTGCCAGCAGCGTAGGGGACAGTGTCAATGGGAACACCATATATTTT. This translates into CASSVGDSVNGNTIYF.

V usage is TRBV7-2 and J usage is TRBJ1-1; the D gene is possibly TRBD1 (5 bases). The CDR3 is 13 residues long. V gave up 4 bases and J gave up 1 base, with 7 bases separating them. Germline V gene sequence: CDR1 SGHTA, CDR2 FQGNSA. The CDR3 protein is CASSWQGNTEAFF. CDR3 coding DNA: TGTGCCAGCAGCTGGCAGGGGAACACTGAAGCTTTCTTT.

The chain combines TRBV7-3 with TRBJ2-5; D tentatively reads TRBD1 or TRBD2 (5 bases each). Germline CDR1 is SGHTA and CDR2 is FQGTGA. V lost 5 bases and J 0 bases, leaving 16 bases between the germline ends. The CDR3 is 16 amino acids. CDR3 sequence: CASSLRGRGYQETQYF. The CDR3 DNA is TGTGCCAGCAGCCTAAGGGGACGGGGCTACCAAGAGACCCAGTACTTC. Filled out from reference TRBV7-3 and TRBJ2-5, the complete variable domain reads GAGVSQTPSNKVTEKGKYVELRCDPISGHTALYWYRQSLGQGPEFLIYFQGTGAADDSGLPNDRFFAVRPEGSVSTLKIQRTERGDSAVYLCASSLRGRGYQETQYFGPGTRLLVL.

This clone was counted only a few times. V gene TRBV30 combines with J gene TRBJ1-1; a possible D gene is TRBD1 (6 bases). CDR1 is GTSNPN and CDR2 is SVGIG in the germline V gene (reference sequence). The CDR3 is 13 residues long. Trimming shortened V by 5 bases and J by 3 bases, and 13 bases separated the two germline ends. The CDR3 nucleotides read TGTGCCTGGGTTTGGGGGCCCGACACTGAAGCTTTCTTT. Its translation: CAWVWGPDTEAFF.

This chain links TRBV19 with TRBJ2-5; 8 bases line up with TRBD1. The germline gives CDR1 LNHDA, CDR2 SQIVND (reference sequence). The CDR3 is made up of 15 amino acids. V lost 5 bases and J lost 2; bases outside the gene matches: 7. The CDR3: CASSPLTGDQETQYF. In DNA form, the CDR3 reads TGTGCCAGTAGTCCCCTGACAGGGGATCAAGAGACCCAGTACTTC. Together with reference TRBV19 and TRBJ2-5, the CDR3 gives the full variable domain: DGGITQSPKYLFRKEGQNVTLSCEQNLNHDAMYWYRQDPGQGLRLIYYSQIVNDFQKGDIAEGYSVSREKKESFPLTVTSAQKNPTAFYLCASSPLTGDQETQYFGPGTRLLVL.

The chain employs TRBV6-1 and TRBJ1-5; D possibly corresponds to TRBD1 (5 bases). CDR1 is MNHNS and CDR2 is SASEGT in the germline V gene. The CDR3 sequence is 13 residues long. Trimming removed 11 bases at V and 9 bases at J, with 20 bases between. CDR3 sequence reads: CAGSLGDWAPQHF. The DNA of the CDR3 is TGTGCCGGCTCGTTGGGGGATTGGGCGCCCCAGCATTTT.

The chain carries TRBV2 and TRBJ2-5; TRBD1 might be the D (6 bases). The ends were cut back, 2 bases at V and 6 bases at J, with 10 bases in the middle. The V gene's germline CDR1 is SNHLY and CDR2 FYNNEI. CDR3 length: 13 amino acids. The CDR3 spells CASSESGHQTQYF. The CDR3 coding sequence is TGTGCCAGCAGTGAATCGGGACACCAGACCCAGTACTTC.

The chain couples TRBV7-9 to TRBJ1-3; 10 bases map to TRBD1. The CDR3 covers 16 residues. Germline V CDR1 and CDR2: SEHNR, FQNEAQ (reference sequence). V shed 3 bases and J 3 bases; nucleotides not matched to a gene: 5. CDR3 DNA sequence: TGTGCCAGCAGCTTGACAGGGGGCTTAGGTGGAAACACCATATATTTT. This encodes CASSLTGGLGGNTIYF.

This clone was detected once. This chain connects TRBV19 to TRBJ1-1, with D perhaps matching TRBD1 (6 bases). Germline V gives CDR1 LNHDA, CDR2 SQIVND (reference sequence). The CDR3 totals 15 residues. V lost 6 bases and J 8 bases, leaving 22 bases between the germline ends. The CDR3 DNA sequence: TGTGCCAGTAGCCCACCCTTGGGGGCAGCTTCAGAAGCTTTCTTT. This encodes CASSPPLGAASEAFF. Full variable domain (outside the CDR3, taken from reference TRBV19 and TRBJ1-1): DGGITQSPKYLFRKEGQNVTLSCEQNLNHDAMYWYRQDPGQGLRLIYYSQIVNDFQKGDIAEGYSVSREKKESFPLTVTSAQKNPTAFYLCASSPPLGAASEAFFGQGTRLTVV.

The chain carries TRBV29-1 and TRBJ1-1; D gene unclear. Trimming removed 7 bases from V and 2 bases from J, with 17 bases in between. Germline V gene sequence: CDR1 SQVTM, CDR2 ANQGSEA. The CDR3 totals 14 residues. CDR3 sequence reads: CSAGPRHSNTEAFF. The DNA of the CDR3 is TGCAGCGCCGGCCCGCGGCATTCAAACACTGAAGCTTTCTTT.

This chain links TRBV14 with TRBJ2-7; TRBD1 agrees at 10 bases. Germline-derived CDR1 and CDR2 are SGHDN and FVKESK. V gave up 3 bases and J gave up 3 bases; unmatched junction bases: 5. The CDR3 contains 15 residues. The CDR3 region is CASSQNRDRGYEQYF. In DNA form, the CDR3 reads TGTGCCAGCAGCCAGAACCGGGACAGGGGCTACGAGCAGTACTTC.

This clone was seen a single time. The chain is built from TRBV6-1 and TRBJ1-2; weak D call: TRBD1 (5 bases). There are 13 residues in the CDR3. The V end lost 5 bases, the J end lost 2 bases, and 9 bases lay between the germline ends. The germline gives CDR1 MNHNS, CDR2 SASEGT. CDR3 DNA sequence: TGTGCCAGCAGTCCCGGGGCGAACTATGGCTACACCTTC. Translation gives CASSPGANYGYTF.

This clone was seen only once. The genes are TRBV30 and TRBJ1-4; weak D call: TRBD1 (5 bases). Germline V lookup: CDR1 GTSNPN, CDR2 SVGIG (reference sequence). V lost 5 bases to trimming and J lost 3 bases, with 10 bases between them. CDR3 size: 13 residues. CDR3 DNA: TGTGCCTGGTCAGGGTCCTCTAATGAAAAACTGTTTTTT. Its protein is CAWSGSSNEKLFF.

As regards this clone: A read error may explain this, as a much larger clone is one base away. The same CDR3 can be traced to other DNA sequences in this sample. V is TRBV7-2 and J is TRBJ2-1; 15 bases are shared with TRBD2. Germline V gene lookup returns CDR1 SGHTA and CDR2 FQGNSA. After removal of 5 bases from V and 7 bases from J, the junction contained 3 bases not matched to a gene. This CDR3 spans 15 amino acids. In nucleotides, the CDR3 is TGTGCCAGCAGCCCCGGACTAGCGGGAGGGAATGAGCAGTTCTTC. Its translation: CASSPGLAGGNEQFF.

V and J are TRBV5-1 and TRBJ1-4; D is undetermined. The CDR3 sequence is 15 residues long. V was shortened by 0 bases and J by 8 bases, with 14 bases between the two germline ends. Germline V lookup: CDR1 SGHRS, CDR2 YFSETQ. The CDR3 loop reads CASSLVGSKNEKLFF. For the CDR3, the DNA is TGCGCCAGCAGCTTGGTGGGCAGTAAGAACGAAAAACTGTTTTTT.